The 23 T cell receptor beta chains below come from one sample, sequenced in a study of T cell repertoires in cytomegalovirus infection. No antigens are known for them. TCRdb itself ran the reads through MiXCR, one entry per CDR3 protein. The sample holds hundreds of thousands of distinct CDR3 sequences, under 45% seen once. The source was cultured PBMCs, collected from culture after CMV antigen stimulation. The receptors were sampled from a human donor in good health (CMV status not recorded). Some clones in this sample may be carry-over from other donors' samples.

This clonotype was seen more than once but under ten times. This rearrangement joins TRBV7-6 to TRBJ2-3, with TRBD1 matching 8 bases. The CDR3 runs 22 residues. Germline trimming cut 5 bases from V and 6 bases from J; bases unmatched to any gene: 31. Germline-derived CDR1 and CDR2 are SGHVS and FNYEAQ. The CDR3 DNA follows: TGTGCCAGCAGCCCCCATAGGGCACAGGGGGTTGTACGGGGGAACCTCGGGGATACGCAGTATTTT. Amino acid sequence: CASSPHRAQGVVRGNLGDTQYF.

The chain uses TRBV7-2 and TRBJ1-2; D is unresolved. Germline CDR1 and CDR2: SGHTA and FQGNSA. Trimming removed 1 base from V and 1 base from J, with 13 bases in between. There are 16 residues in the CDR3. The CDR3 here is CASSLVQANSNYGYTF. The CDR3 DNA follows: TGTGCCAGCAGCTTAGTCCAGGCCAATAGTAACTATGGCTACACCTTC.

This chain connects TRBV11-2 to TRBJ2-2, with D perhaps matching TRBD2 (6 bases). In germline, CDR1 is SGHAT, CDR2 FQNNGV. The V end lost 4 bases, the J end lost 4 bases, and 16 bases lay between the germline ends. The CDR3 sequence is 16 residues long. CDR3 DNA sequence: TGTGCCAGCAGCTGGGCGACTAGAAAAGGCACCGGGGAGCTGTTTTTT. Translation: CASSWATRKGTGELFF.

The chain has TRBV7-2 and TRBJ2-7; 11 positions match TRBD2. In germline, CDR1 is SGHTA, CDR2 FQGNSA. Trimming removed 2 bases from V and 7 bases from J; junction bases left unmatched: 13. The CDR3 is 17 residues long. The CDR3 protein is CASSLKILAGGPGEQYF. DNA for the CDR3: TGTGCCAGCAGCTTAAAGATTCTAGCGGGAGGTCCGGGGGAGCAGTACTTC.

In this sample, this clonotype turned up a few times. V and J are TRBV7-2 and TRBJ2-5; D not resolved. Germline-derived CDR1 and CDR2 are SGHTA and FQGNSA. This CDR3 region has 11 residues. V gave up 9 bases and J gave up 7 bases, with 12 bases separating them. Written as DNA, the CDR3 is TGTGCCAGTAGAGGAGCACGGACCCAGTACTTC. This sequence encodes CASRGARTQYF.

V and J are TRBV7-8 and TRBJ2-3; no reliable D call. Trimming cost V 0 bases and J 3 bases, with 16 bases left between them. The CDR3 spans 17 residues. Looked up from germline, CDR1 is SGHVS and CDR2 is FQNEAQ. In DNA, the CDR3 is TGTGCCAGCAGCTTAGCGCGAGTAGGGAAACGGACAGATACGCAGTATTTT. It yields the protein CASSLARVGKRTDTQYF.

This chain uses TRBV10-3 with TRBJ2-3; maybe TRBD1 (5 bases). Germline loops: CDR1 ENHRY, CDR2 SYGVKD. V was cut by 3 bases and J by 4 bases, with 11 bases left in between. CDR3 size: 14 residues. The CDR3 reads CAISETQGPDTQYF. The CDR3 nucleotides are TGTGCCATCAGTGAAACTCAGGGTCCAGATACGCAGTATTTT.

DNA for the CDR3: TGTGCCAGCAGCTTTACAGGGGGCTCGCGGTTTTTGGGCTACACCTTC. Translating gives CASSFTGGSRFLGYTF. The rearrangement uses TRBV7-9 and TRBJ1-2; 9 bases are shared with TRBD1. The J segment lost 8 bases and the V segment lost 3 bases, leaving 13 bases of the junction unmatched. In germline, CDR1 is SEHNR, CDR2 FQNEAQ (reference sequence). The CDR3 has 16 residues.

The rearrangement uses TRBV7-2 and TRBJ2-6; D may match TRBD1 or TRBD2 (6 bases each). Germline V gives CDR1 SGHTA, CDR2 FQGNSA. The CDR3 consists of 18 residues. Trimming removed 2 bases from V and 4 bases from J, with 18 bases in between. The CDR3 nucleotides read TGTGCCAGCAGCTTATGGTCACGGGGGCCCTCCGGGGCCAACGTCCTGACTTTC. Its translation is CASSLWSRGPSGANVLTF.

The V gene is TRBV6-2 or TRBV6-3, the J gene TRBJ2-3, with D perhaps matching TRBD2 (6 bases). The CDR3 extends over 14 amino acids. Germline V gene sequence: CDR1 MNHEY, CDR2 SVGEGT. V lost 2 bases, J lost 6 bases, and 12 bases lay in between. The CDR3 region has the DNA TGTGCCAGCAGTTACGGCAGGGAGGTCGATACGCAGTATTTT. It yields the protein CASSYGREVDTQYF.

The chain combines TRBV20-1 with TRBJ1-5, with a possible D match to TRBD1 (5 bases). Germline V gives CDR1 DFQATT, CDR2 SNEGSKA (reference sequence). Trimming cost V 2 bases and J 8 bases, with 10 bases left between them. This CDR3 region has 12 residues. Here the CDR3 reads CSARPPREPQHF. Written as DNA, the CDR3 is TGCAGTGCTAGACCCCCCAGGGAGCCCCAGCATTTT.

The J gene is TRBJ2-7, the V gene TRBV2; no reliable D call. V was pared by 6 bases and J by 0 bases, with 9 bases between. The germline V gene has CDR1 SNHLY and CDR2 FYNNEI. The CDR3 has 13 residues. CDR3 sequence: CASRVESSYEQYF. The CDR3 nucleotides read TGTGCCAGCAGGGTCGAGAGCTCCTACGAGCAGTACTTC.

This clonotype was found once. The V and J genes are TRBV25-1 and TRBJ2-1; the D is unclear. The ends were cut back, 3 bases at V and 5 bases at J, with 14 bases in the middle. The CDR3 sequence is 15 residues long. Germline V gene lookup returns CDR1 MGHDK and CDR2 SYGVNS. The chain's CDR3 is CASSEGRAWDNEQFF. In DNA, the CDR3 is TGTGCCAGCAGTGAGGGTAGGGCATGGGACAATGAGCAGTTCTTC.

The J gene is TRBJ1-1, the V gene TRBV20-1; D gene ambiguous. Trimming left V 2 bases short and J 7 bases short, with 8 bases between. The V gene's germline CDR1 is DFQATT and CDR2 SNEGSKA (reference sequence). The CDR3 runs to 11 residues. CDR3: CSARRVFEAFF. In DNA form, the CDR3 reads TGCAGTGCTAGAAGGGTGTTTGAAGCTTTCTTT.

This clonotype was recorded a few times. CDR3 amino acids: CASSLSDTVIYEQYF. The CDR3 DNA reads TGTGCCAGCAGTTTATCAGATACCGTGATCTACGAGCAGTACTTC. This rearrangement joins TRBV12-3 or TRBV12-4 to TRBJ2-7, with no clear D. Trimming took 2 bases from V and 3 from J, leaving 14 bases between them. CDR3 length: 15 residues.

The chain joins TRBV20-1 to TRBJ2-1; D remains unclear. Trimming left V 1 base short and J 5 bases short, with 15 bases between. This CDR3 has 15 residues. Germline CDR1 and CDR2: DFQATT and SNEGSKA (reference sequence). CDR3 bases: TGCAGTGCTAGAGTTGTGGGAAGTAGAGACAATGAGCAGTTCTTC. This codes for CSARVVGSRDNEQFF.

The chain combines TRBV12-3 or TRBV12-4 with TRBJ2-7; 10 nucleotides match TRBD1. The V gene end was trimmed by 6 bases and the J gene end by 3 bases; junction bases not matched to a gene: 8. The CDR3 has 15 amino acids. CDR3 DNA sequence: TGTGCCAGCAGCCTTGGACAGGGGGGATACTACGAGCAGTACTTC. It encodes CASSLGQGGYYEQYF.

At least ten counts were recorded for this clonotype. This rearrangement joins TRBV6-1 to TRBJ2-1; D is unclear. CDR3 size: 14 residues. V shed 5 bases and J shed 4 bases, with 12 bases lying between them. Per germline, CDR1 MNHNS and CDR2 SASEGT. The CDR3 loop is CASSFLGSYNEQFF. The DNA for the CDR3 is TGTGCCAGCAGTTTCCTCGGATCTTACAATGAGCAGTTCTTC.

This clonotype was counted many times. Here the CDR3 reads CASSLWGGPEAFF. The DNA for the CDR3 is TGTGCCAGCAGCTTATGGGGTGGCCCTGAAGCTTTCTTT. This sequence joins TRBV7-2 and TRBJ1-1; D gene ambiguous. V lost 2 bases and J lost 6, with 10 bases in between. Germline-derived CDR1 and CDR2 are SGHTA and FQGNSA. The CDR3 has 13 residues.

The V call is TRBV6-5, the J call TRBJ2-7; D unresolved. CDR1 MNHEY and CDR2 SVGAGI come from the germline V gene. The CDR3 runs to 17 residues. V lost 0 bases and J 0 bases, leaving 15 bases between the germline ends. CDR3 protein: CASSYSKAGPTSYEQYF. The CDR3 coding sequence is TGTGCCAGCAGTTACTCGAAGGCCGGCCCTACCTCCTACGAGCAGTACTTC.

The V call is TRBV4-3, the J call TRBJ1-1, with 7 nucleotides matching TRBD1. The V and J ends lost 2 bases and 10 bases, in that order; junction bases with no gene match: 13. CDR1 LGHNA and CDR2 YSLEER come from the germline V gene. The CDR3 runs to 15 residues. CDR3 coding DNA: TGCGCCAGCAGCCAAACCACCGGACAGGCTAGACGAGCTTTCTTT. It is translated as CASSQTTGQARRAFF.

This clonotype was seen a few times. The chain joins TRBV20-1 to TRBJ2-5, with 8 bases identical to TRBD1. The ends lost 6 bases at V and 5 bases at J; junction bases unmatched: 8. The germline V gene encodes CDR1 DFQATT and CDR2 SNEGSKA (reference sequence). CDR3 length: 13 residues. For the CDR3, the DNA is TGCAGTGCCAGGGACAGGTTTGTGGAGACCCAGTACTTC. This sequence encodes CSARDRFVETQYF.

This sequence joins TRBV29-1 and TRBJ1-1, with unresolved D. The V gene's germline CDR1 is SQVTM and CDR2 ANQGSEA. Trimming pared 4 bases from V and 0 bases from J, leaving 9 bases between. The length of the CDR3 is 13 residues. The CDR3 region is CSVGAEMNTEAFF. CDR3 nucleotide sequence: TGCAGCGTTGGGGCGGAGATGAACACTGAAGCTTTCTTT.